Given below is one T cell receptor (beta chain) in context. CDR1 is KGHDR, CDR2 SFDVKD, per germline. V was clipped by 3 bases and J by 0 bases; unmatched bases: 5. There are 16 residues in the CDR3. The table came from immunoSEQ multiplex PCR; TCRdb's copy has only in-frame clones and leaves some out. The sample lists 200,000 to 250,000 clones, around 80% occurring once. These data come from a study of blood T cell repertoires in COVID-19. This clonotype was sampled from a woman younger than 30 with acute or convalescent COVID-19. What was sequenced was peripheral blood. V gene TRBV24-1 combines with J gene TRBJ2-3; 7 nucleotides align to TRBD1. The CDR3 region has the DNA TGTGCCACCAGTGATCGACAGGGACCTAGCACAGATACGCAGTATTTT. This encodes CATSDRQGPSTDTQYF.